This TCR beta chain was retrieved from a study of shared clonotypes between healthy human individuals. Overall study: CD8 memory received one plate per donor, CD8 naive two, CD4 memory three and CD4 naive three.

Points on this clone: Other DNA variants within this sample encode the same CDR3.

Germline CDR1 is SGHVS and CDR2 is FQNEAQ. V gave up 5 bases and J gave up 2 bases, with 5 bases separating them. This CDR3 contains 12 residues. Clones were sequenced by immunoSEQ multiplex PCR, and TCRdb holds only the in-frame ones, with some missing. The sample holds some 2 million clones, roughly 95% seen once. Sequencing input: naive CD4+ T cells sorted from blood. Specified subset: CD45RA+ positively selected. This TCR was sampled from a man between 18 and 29 years old in good health. This chain links TRBV7-8 with TRBJ2-3; D is unresolved. Written as DNA, the CDR3 is TGTGCCAGCAGCCCGTCCACAGATACGCAGTATTTT. Its protein product is CASSPSTDTQYF.